The present TCR beta chain was sequenced within a study of breast tumors, draining lymph nodes, adjacent tissues. Losses at the gene ends were 4 bases for V and 3 bases for J; bases not matched to a gene: 6. Germline V gene lookup returns CDR1 LNHDA and CDR2 SQIVND (reference sequence). This CDR3 is built from 16 residues. TCRdb used MiXCR to reprocess the multiplex PCR reads, holding one entry per CDR3 protein. This sample has some 130,000 distinct CDR3 sequences, with around 24% found just once. This clonotype was seen only a few times. Axillary draining lymph nodes of breast cancer patients supplied the node samples.

This TCR came from a female donor with breast cancer. Some clones in this sample may be carry-over from other donors' samples. Sequenced: axillary lymph node tissue. This sequence joins TRBV19 and TRBJ2-2, with 9 bases matching TRBD2. The CDR3 DNA is TGTGCCAGTAGTAAACCGGGACTAGCAGACACCGGGGAGCTGTTTTTT. Protein: CASSKPGLADTGELFF.